Listed below are T cell receptor beta chains from one sample, sequenced in a study of Graves' ophthalmopathy and Graves' hyperthyroidism. TCRdb re-derived calls from the multiplex PCR reads in MiXCR, one entry per CDR3 protein. The sample consists of some 1.1 million distinct CDR3 sequences, 35% to 40% of them appearing once. Sequenced: peripheral blood or thyroid tissue (not recorded which). Source of these receptors: an adult man with Graves' hyperthyroidism. Both conserved end residues are part of each CDR3. The order of the fields is D gene, clone size, V gene, J gene, CDR3 protein, CDR3 DNA. A D gene is named only where the DNA matches it firmly. Expanded clones get a size class; other rows say once, few or many, or leave the size out.

>-|-|TRBV7-2|TRBJ2-5
CASSPGGSGATQYF
TGTGCCAGCAGCCCCGGCGGATCGGGGGCGACCCAGTACTTC
>-|many|TRBV6-6|TRBJ1-4
CASSYTTGKLFF
TGTGCCAGCAGTTACACGACGGGAAAACTGTTTTTT
>TRBD1|few|TRBV20-1|TRBJ2-5
CSARGQTLAQYF
TGCAGTGCTAGGGGACAGACCCTAGCCCAGTACTTC
>TRBD2|many|TRBV12-3/TRBV12-4|TRBJ2-2
CASRAGLLNTGELFF
TGTGCCAGCAGAGCGGGACTTCTGAACACCGGGGAGCTGTTTTTT
>-|once|TRBV7-3|TRBJ2-6
CASSPRVGAGHSGANVLTF
TGTGCCAGCAGCCCCCGGGTAGGAGCAGGGCACTCTGGGGCCAACGTCCTGACTTTC
>TRBD2|-|TRBV6-2/TRBV6-3|TRBJ2-5
CASSSYLAGASETQYF
TGTGCCAGCAGTTCGTACCTAGCGGGAGCTTCGGAGACCCAGTACTTC
>TRBD2|-|TRBV20-1|TRBJ2-7
CSKTSGGGYEQYF
TGCAGTAAAACTAGCGGGGGAGGGTACGAGCAGTACTTC
>TRBD1|-|TRBV2|TRBJ2-2
CACSARGGTNTGELFF
TGTGCCTGCAGCGCACGAGGGGGCACGAACACCGGGGAGCTGTTTTTT
>-|many|TRBV10-3|TRBJ2-7
CAIGWGGEQYF
TGTGCCATCGGGTGGGGTGGAGAGCAGTACTTC
>-|few|TRBV5-1|TRBJ1-5
CASSWGLMEVNQPQHF
TGCGCCAGCAGCTGGGGACTGATGGAGGTCAATCAGCCCCAGCATTTT
>-|few|TRBV7-9|TRBJ1-4
CASSGPVGAEKLFF
TGTGCCAGCAGCGGACCGGTTGGGGCGGAAAAACTGTTTTTT